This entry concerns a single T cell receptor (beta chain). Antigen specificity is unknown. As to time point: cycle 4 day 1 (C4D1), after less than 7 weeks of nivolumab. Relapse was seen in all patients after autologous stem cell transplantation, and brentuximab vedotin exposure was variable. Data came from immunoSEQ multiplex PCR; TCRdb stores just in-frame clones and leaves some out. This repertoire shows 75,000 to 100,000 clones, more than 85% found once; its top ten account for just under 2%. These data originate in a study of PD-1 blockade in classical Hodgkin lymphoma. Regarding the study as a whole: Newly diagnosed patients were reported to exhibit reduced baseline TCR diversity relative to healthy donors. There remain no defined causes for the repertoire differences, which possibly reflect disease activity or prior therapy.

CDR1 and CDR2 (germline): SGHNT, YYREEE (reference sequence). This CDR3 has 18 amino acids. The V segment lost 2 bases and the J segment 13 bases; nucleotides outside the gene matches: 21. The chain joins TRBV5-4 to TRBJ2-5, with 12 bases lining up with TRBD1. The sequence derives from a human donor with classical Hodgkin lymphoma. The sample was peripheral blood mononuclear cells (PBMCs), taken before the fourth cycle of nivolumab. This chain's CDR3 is CASSFRDRGRSALQVLYF. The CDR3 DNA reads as TGTGCCAGCAGCTTCCGGGACAGGGGGCGGAGTGCCCTTCAGGTCCTGTACTTC.